These 26 T cell receptor beta chains share one sample of origin, sequenced in a study of beta chain features in type 1 diabetes. What was sequenced were expressed TCRB transcripts, since all of the isolated RNA had been reverse transcribed. The assay was immunoSEQ multiplex PCR, and TCRdb's table has in-frame clones only and misses some. The data contain roughly 150,000 clones, roughly 9% of them singletons. Study-wide points: In all four CD4+ subsets, TCRB CDR3 length was significantly, moderately reduced in type 1 diabetes.

Their cognate antigens are unknown. The sample was central memory CD4+ T cells from blood. The receptors were gathered from a woman in her 30s with type 1 diabetes.

V gene TRBV4-2 combines with J gene TRBJ2-5; D is undetermined. Germline CDR1 is LGHNA and CDR2 is YNFKEQ. The CDR3 is made up of 13 amino acids. The V end lost 1 base, the J end lost 5 bases, and 8 bases lay between the germline ends. CDR3 coding DNA: TGTGCCAGCAGCCAAGCCACAGTGGAGACCCAGTACTTC. This encodes CASSQATVETQYF.

The rearrangement links TRBV5-1 to TRBJ1-5; 9 bases are a match to TRBD1. V was clipped by 3 bases and J by 1 base; unmatched bases: 2. In germline, CDR1 is SGHRS, CDR2 YFSETQ. The CDR3 consists of 15 residues. The CDR3 loop is CASSWTGESNQPQHF. CDR3 sequence (DNA): TGCGCCAGCAGCTGGACAGGGGAGAGCAATCAGCCCCAGCATTTT.

This rearrangement joins TRBV29-1 to TRBJ1-4; the match to TRBD1 covers 11 bases. CDR1 and CDR2 from the germline V gene are SQVTM and ANQGSEA. The CDR3 runs 14 residues. V lost 5 bases and J lost 7; bases outside the gene matches: 6. The CDR3 loop reads CSVRTGGGSEKLFF. CDR3 nucleotide sequence: TGCAGCGTTAGGACAGGGGGCGGAAGTGAAAAACTGTTTTTT.

This clone was seen a handful of times. This chain uses TRBV4-2 with TRBJ1-2, with D perhaps matching TRBD1 (6 bases). Between the trimmed V and J ends, which lost 0 bases and 3 bases, there was a span of 14 bases. Germline-derived CDR1 and CDR2 are LGHNA and YNFKEQ. The CDR3 has 16 residues. DNA for the CDR3: TGTGCCAGCAGCCAAGATCCGACAGGAGGTTACTATGGCTACACCTTC. This codes for CASSQDPTGGYYGYTF.

Only a few counts were recorded for this clone. J is TRBJ2-6 and V is TRBV29-1; D is unclear. CDR3 length equals 13 residues. V lost 5 bases and J 2 bases, leaving 7 bases between the germline ends. In germline, CDR1 is SQVTM, CDR2 ANQGSEA. DNA of the CDR3: TGCAGCGTTCCCGAGGCTGGGGCCAACGTCCTGACTTTC. This encodes CSVPEAGANVLTF.

CDR3 region: CASSNASSGRYEQYF. The CDR3 DNA reads TGTGCCAGCAGCAACGCCTCTAGCGGGAGATACGAGCAGTACTTC. The chain recombines TRBV14 with TRBJ2-7, with TRBD2 matching 10 bases. This CDR3 is 15 amino acids long. The germline V gene has CDR1 SGHDN and CDR2 FVKESK. With 5 bases clipped from V and 4 bases from J, the junction kept 8 bases outside the gene matches.

There are a few counts of this clone. The sample holds other DNA sequences that translate to the same CDR3. The rearrangement joins TRBV29-1 to TRBJ2-7; 11 nucleotides agree with TRBD1. The length of the CDR3 is 13 residues. Trimming cost V 6 bases and J 4 bases; bases outside gene matches: 5. CDR1 and CDR2 (germline): SQVTM, ANQGSEA. This CDR3 reads CSVPGQGAYEQYF. For the CDR3, the DNA is TGCAGCGTACCAGGACAGGGGGCTTACGAGCAGTACTTC.

V and J are TRBV9 and TRBJ1-2, with D maybe TRBD1 (5 bases). Germline CDR1 SGDLS, CDR2 YYNGEE. The CDR3 is 16 amino acids. V dropped 3 bases and J dropped 6 bases, with 21 bases sitting between them. CDR3 loop: CASSAPTNPGFNGYTF. As DNA, the CDR3 is TGTGCCAGCAGCGCGCCTACAAACCCAGGGTTCAATGGCTACACCTTC.

This clone was found many times. The chain joins TRBV7-3 to TRBJ2-5, with 11 bases fitting TRBD1. Trimming at V came to 3 bases and at J to 8 bases, leaving 5 bases not matched to a gene. In germline, CDR1 is SGHTA, CDR2 FQGTGA. The CDR3 is 14 amino acids. The CDR3 DNA follows: TGTGCCAGCAGCTTGGGGACAGGGGGAACAACCCAGTACTTC. Amino acid sequence: CASSLGTGGTTQYF.

As concerns this clone: Other DNA sequences from this sample encode an identical CDR3 as well. J is TRBJ1-1 and V is TRBV7-2; D gene uncertain. This CDR3 comprises 13 residues. Germline V gene sequence: CDR1 SGHTA, CDR2 FQGNSA. Trimming shortened V by 3 bases and J by 0 bases, and 5 bases separated the two germline ends. The CDR3 loop reads CASSFSMNTEAFF. CDR3 sequence (DNA): TGTGCCAGCAGCTTTTCTATGAACACTGAAGCTTTCTTT.

This clone was counted only a few times. V gene TRBV19 combines with J gene TRBJ2-4; 10 nucleotides line up with TRBD1. The CDR3 is 17 residues long. After removal of 8 bases from V and 2 bases from J, the junction contained 12 bases not matched to a gene. Germline CDR1 and CDR2: LNHDA and SQIVND (reference sequence). CDR3 sequence (DNA): TGTGCCAGTCCGGAGGAGGGACAGGGGTCCACCAAAAACATTCAGTACTTC. Encoded protein: CASPEEGQGSTKNIQYF.

V is TRBV18 and J is TRBJ2-1; 10 bases map to TRBD2. After removal of 3 bases from V and 6 bases from J, the junction contained 8 bases not matched to a gene. This CDR3 has 16 residues. Germline V gene sequence: CDR1 KGHSH, CDR2 LQKENI. CDR3 in amino acids: CASSPPLAGVGNEQFF. CDR3 coding DNA: TGTGCCAGCTCACCTCCCCTAGCGGGAGTAGGCAATGAGCAGTTCTTC.

The chain has TRBV30 and TRBJ1-2; 12 bases line up with TRBD1. This CDR3 region has 14 residues. Germline loops: CDR1 GTSNPN, CDR2 SVGIG (reference sequence). V was clipped by 3 bases and J by 7 bases; unmatched bases: 6. The CDR3 is CAWRRDRGRLGYTF. The CDR3 coding sequence is TGTGCCTGGAGACGGGACAGGGGGCGGCTTGGCTACACCTTC.

The rearrangement joins TRBV28 to TRBJ2-1, with 16 nucleotides matching TRBD2. The V gene's germline CDR1 is MDHEN and CDR2 SYDVKM. CDR3 size: 15 residues. The ends lost 6 bases at V and 8 bases at J; junction bases unmatched: 4. The CDR3 bases are TGTGCCAGCAGGGCGGGGACTAGCGGGAGGGATGAGCAGTTCTTC. Amino acid sequence: CASRAGTSGRDEQFF.

This clone was seen only a few times. The chain uses TRBV7-9 and TRBJ2-1, with 11 positions matching TRBD2. CDR1 is SEHNR, CDR2 FQNEAQ, per germline (reference sequence). The J segment lost 3 bases and the V segment lost 8 bases, leaving 12 bases of the junction unmatched. This CDR3 has 17 residues. This CDR3 is CASSGTSGRPNYNEQFF. CDR3 DNA: TGTGCCAGCTCCGGGACTAGCGGACGACCTAACTACAATGAGCAGTTCTTC.

This clone was detected only a few times. The chain employs TRBV6-1 and TRBJ1-5; possibly TRBD1 for D (6 bases). CDR3 length: 15 amino acids. Trimming cost V 4 bases and J 3 bases, with 13 bases left between them. Per germline, CDR1 MNHNS and CDR2 SASEGT. CDR3 in DNA: TGTGCCAGCAGTGTTCTCCGGGACAACAATCAGCCCCAGCATTTT. Amino acid sequence: CASSVLRDNNQPQHF.

Comments on this clone: Other DNA sequences in the sample encode the same CDR3. The V gene is TRBV30, the J gene TRBJ1-5, with 7 bases that match TRBD1. V dropped 1 base and J dropped 7; count of bases not matched to a gene: 4. Germline V CDR1 and CDR2: GTSNPN, SVGIG (reference sequence). The CDR3 runs to 13 residues. CDR3 coding DNA: TGTGCCTGGAGTGGACAGGGAGTACAGCCCCAGCATTTT. Its protein product is CAWSGQGVQPQHF.

In its sample, this clone was seen a few times. The junction differs from germline at one of its ends, possibly a read error. The CDR3 DNA is TGCAGCGTTGAAGTCGGGACTAGCAGCCTCTTC. Protein product: CSVEVGTSSLF. The chain couples TRBV29-1 to TRBJ2-1; TRBD2 aligns across 9 bases. From germline, CDR1 is SQVTM and CDR2 ANQGSEA. The CDR3 totals 11 residues.

The chain combines TRBV7-8 with TRBJ1-1; 8 bases match TRBD1. The trim removed 5 bases at V and 12 bases at J, leaving 8 bases unmatched. The V gene's germline CDR1 is SGHVS and CDR2 FQNEAQ. CDR3 length: 12 amino acids. The CDR3 here is CASSPGQGSSFF. CDR3 sequence (DNA): TGTGCCAGCAGCCCAGGACAGGGTAGCTCTTTCTTT.

This clone has more than one count but fewer than ten. The chain employs TRBV23-1 and TRBJ2-7, with D possibly matching TRBD1 (6 bases). TRBV23-1 is annotated as an ORF whose role is uncertain. CDR3 length: 16 amino acids. V dropped 4 bases and J dropped 3 bases, with 19 bases sitting between them. CDR3: CASSPRIWGLGYEQYF. The CDR3 region has the DNA TGCGCCAGCAGTCCCCGAATATGGGGGCTGGGCTACGAGCAGTACTTC.

In this sample, this clone turned up a few times. The chain combines TRBV28 with TRBJ2-1, with D maybe TRBD1 (6 bases). With 5 bases removed from V and 6 bases from J, the gap between germline ends came to 11 bases. Germline V gene lookup returns CDR1 MDHEN and CDR2 SYDVKM. CDR3 length equals 13 residues. The CDR3 sequence: CASSRLQGNEQFF. The DNA for the CDR3 is TGTGCCAGCAGTAGATTACAGGGCAATGAGCAGTTCTTC. Full variable domain (missing parts from reference TRBV28 and TRBJ2-1): DVKVTQSSRYLVKRTGEKVFLECVQDMDHENMFWYRQDPGLGLRLIYFSYDVKMKEKGDIPEGYSVSREKKERFSLILESASTNQTSMYLCASSRLQGNEQFFGPGTRLTVL.

This sequence joins TRBV14 and TRBJ2-7; D unresolved. The germline gives CDR1 SGHDN, CDR2 FVKESK. CDR3 length equals 11 residues. V gave up 1 base and J gave up 8 bases, with 6 bases separating them. This CDR3 reads CASSQGLQQYF. The CDR3 DNA follows: TGTGCCAGCAGCCAAGGTCTCCAGCAGTACTTC.

The chain has TRBV7-6 and TRBJ1-2; TRBD1 agrees at 10 bases. There are 16 residues in the CDR3. The V gene's germline CDR1 is SGHVS and CDR2 FNYEAQ. Trimming took 5 bases from V and 6 from J; bases not matched to a gene: 12. CDR3 coding DNA: TGTGCCAGCAGCCGCACCCTCGACAGGGGGCCCGATGGCTACACCTTC. Its translation: CASSRTLDRGPDGYTF.

In DNA, the CDR3 is TGTGCCAGCAGTCCCGGACTGTCCCGCTACACCTTC. Amino acids: CASSPGLSRYTF. J is TRBJ1-2 and V is TRBV28; D is unclear. Trimming shortened V by 5 bases and J by 9 bases, and 13 bases separated the two germline ends. Germline values: CDR1 MDHEN, CDR2 SYDVKM. The CDR3 has 12 residues.

This rearrangement joins TRBV6-5 to TRBJ2-5; 12 bases line up with TRBD2. The CDR3 runs to 15 residues. With V trimmed by 7 bases and J by 2 bases, 5 bases remained unmatched. Germline lookup yields CDR1 MNHEY and CDR2 SVGAGI. The CDR3 protein is CASTSTSGSQETQYF. DNA for the CDR3: TGTGCCAGCACCTCGACTAGCGGGAGTCAAGAGACCCAGTACTTC.

The chain joins TRBV5-6 to TRBJ1-1, with TRBD1 matching 9 bases. V shed 4 bases, J shed 5 bases, and the junction held 6 bases outside the gene matches. The germline gives CDR1 SGHDT, CDR2 YYEEEE. This CDR3 has 14 residues. In nucleotides, the CDR3 is TGTGCCAGCAGCCGAGGGACAGGGAGGACTGAAGCTTTCTTT. Its protein is CASSRGTGRTEAFF.